A selection of T cell receptor beta chains follows, all from one sample in a study of cytomegalovirus exposure and HLA in healthy donors. TCRdb's table, derived via immunoSEQ multiplex PCR, lists solely in-frame clones and lacks some. Of about 59,000 clones in the sample, about 80% were seen once. The specimen was PBMCs. These receptors were collected from a human donor in good health. The CDR3 runs from the conserved cysteine through the conserved F or W. The D gene is left open where the match is weak. Rows give clone size only sometimes, using once, few, many, or a class for an expanded clone.

TRBJ1-1,TRBV14,NA,NA,TGTGCCAGCAGCCAGTGGGCCGGCAGGATGAACACTGAAGCTTTCTTT,CASSQWAGRMNTEAFF
TRBJ2-7,TRBV6-6,NA,TRBD2,TGTGCCAGCACCTACGGGGGGTCGGAAAGCTCCTACGAGCAGTACTTC,CASTYGGSESSYEQYF
TRBJ1-2,TRBV5-8,NA,NA,TGTGCCAGCAGCCTGATGCTTTTGGGGGAGGGAGGCTACACCTTC,CASSLMLLGEGGYTF
TRBJ1-5,TRBV28,NA,NA,TGTGCCAGCAGTCCCCCCCGACAAACAACCTATCAGCCCCAGCATTTT,CASSPPRQTTYQPQHF
TRBJ1-5,TRBV4-2,NA,NA,TGTGCCAGCAGCCAATTTACCGGAGATAGCAATCAGCCCCAGCATTTT,CASSQFTGDSNQPQHF
TRBJ2-7,TRBV4-2,NA,TRBD1,TGTGCCAGCAGCCCTAACCTCGGGACAGCTGACGAGCAGTACTTC,CASSPNLGTADEQYF
TRBJ2-3,TRBV7-3,once,TRBD2,TGTGCCAGCAGCTTATCTGCGGGAGGGGCAGATACGCAGTATTTT,CASSLSAGGADTQYF
TRBJ2-1,TRBV6-1,once,NA,TGTGCCAGCAGTGAACTTAGCGGCGGATTCTTC,CASSELSGGFF
TRBJ2-7,TRBV28,NA,TRBD2,TGTGCCAGCCATCCCTCCCCCAGCGGGGGGAACGAGCAGTACTTC,CASHPSPSGGNEQYF
TRBJ1-6,TRBV7-9,NA,TRBD1,TGTTCCAGCAGCCCGGGACAGGGCCCCCTCCACTTT,CSSSPGQGPLHF
TRBJ2-1,TRBV4-3,NA,TRBD2,TGCGCCAGCAGCCAAGAGGTCCGGCTAGCGGGCGCATTTCGGGACAATGAGCAGTTCTTC,CASSQEVRLAGAFRDNEQFF
TRBJ2-3,TRBV6-1,NA,NA,TGTGCCAGCAGTGAACAGGGGTCCACAGATACGCAGTATTTT,CASSEQGSTDTQYF
TRBJ1-1,TRBV19,NA,NA,TGTGCCAGTAGTATAGATGCCAGGGACACTGAAGCTTTCTTT,CASSIDARDTEAFF
TRBJ2-5,TRBV5-1,NA,NA,TGCGCCAGCAGCACAGGGACGATCGGAGAGACCCAGTACTTC,CASSTGTIGETQYF
TRBJ1-2,TRBV9,NA,TRBD1,TGTGCCAGCAGCGTGGGACAGGGGAGTGGCTACACCTTC,CASSVGQGSGYTF
TRBJ1-2,TRBV4-1,NA,NA,TGCGCCAGCAGCCAAGATGATCGACTCCCGTACTATGGCTACACCTTC,CASSQDDRLPYYGYTF
TRBJ2-3,TRBV28,few,TRBD2,TGTGCCAGCACCCGACTAGCGGGAGTAACAGATACGCAGTATTTT,CASTRLAGVTDTQYF
TRBJ1-5,TRBV6-5,NA,NA,TGTGCCAGCAAGGACAGCAATTATCAGCCCCAGCATTTT,CASKDSNYQPQHF
TRBJ2-7,TRBV6-6,NA,NA,TGTGCCAGCAGTTACGTATCCCACAGTTCCTACGAGCAGTACTTC,CASSYVSHSSYEQYF
TRBJ2-7,TRBV5-6,NA,TRBD1,TGTGCCAGCAGCTTATTGGGGGGACAGGGGGCTGGGGAGCAGTACTTC,CASSLLGGQGAGEQYF
TRBJ1-1,TRBV6-1,few,NA,TGTGCCAGCAGGAGAGGCACTGAAGCTTTCTTT,CASRRGTEAFF
TRBJ1-6,TRBV30,NA,TRBD1,TGTGCCTGGAGTGCTGGACAGGGAAGACCCCTCCACTTT,CAWSAGQGRPLHF
TRBJ2-7,TRBV27,NA,NA,TGTGCCAGCAGTTTTAGTAGGGGCTACGAGCAGTACTTC,CASSFSRGYEQYF
TRBJ2-3,TRBV5-8,once,TRBD1,TGTGCCAGCAGCTTCTTCCGGGACAGAGTAAATACGCAGTATTTT,CASSFFRDRVNTQYF
TRBJ2-7,TRBV7-2,NA,TRBD2,TGTGCCAGCAGCTTAGGGGAGGGCCGACCTTCCTACGAGCAGTACTTC,CASSLGEGRPSYEQYF
TRBJ2-3,TRBV7-2,NA,TRBD2,TGTGCCAGCAGCTACTCTTGGACTAGCGGTAGCACAGATACGCAGTATTTT,CASSYSWTSGSTDTQYF
TRBJ1-2,TRBV5-5,NA,NA,TGTGCCAGCAGCTTGGAAGGTGACAGGAGAAAGGTTGGCTACACCTTC,CASSLEGDRRKVGYTF
TRBJ2-7,TRBV20-1,NA,NA,TGCAGTGCTAGCAGCTCCTACGAGCAGTACTTC,CSASSSYEQYF
TRBJ1-2,TRBV28,NA,NA,TGTGCCAGCAGTTTTGCGGGGGCGCGTCTGGGTGGCTACACCTTC,CASSFAGARLGGYTF